This T cell receptor (beta chain) was profiled in a study of read filtering for tumor transcriptome and immune sequencing. This clonotype was seen a single time. One junction end does not reproduce the germline sequence, and a read error may be involved. This library used around 0.4 ug RNA and molecular barcoded adaptors spanning alpha/delta and beta/gamma chains. TCRdb passed the reads through MiXCR, listing each CDR3 protein once. Of around 41,000 distinct CDR3 sequences in the sample, roughly 15% are singletons; the top ten hold less than 20%. This CDR3 has 14 residues. CDR1 and CDR2 from the germline V gene are SQVTM and ANQGSEA.

The sequence came from a donor aged 40 or over with multiple myeloma. The sequenced sample was a population of CD138-negative cells sorted from bone marrow. This chain uses TRBV29-1 with TRBJ1-1, with D tentatively TRBD1 (6 bases). CDR3 DNA: TGCAGCGTCGTCAGGGACACGATGAACATTGAAGCTTTCTTT. Translated: CSVVRDTMNIEAFF.